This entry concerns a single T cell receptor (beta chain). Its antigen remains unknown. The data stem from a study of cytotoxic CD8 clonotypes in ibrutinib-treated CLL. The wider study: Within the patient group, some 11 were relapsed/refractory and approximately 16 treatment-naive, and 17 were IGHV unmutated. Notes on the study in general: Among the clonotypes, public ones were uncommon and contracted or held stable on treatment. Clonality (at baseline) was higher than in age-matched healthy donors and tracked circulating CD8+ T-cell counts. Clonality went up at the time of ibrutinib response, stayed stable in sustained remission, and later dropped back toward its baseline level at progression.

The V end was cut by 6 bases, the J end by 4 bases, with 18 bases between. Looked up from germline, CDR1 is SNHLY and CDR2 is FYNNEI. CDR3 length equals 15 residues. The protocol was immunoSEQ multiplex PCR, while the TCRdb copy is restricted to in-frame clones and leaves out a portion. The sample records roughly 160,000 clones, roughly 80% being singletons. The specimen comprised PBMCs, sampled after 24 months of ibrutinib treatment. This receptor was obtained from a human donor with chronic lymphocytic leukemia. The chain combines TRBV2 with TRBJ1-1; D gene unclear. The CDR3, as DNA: TGTGCCAGCAGCCCGGCTAGGGTAATAGGCACTGAAGCTTTCTTT. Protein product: CASSPARVIGTEAFF.